Below, 9 T cell receptor beta chains from the same sample are listed, as sequenced in a study of T-cell reconstitution after alpha-beta-depleted transplantation in children. Researchers prepared the TCRbeta library using unique molecular identifiers, the study reports. Via MiXCR, TCRdb re-called the PCR reads, giving one row per CDR3 protein. Here the sample spans over 150,000 distinct CDR3 sequences, around 5.9% being singletons. The sequencing here drew on PBMCs, taken before TCRalphabeta/CD19-depleted stem cell transplant. These receptors were taken from a girl under three years old with combined immunodeficiency, due to receive a stem cell transplant.

There are many counts of this clonotype. The junction and the germline gene differ at one end; a read error may be behind it. V usage is TRBV7-7 and J usage is TRBJ2-1, with D perhaps matching TRBD1 (6 bases). The CDR3 length is 13 residues. Germline lookup yields CDR1 SSHAT and CDR2 FNYEAQ (reference sequence). The CDR3 bases are TGTGCTAGCAGTCAATGGACAGACAATGAGCAGTTCTTC. Translation gives CASSQWTDNEQFF. The full variable domain, completed using reference TRBV7-7 and TRBJ2-1, is GAGVSQSPRYKVTKRGQDVTLRCDPISSHATLYWYQQALGQGPEFLTYFNYEAQPDKSGLPSDRFSAERPEGSISTLTIQRTEQRDSAMYRCASSQWTDNEQFFGPGTRLTVL.

This clonotype was seen ten or more times. The chain recombines TRBV21-1 with TRBJ1-2. TRBV21-1 is an annotated pseudogene. The CDR3 runs 16 residues. This CDR3 is CASSTVCRKCSYGYTF. In nucleotides, the CDR3 is TGTGCCAGCAGCACTGTGTGTCGGAAATGTTCGTATGGCTACACCTTC.

This clonotype was seen at least ten times. This rearrangement joins TRBV12-3 or TRBV12-4 to TRBJ1-1; no definite D call. The ends were cut back, 5 bases at V and 2 bases at J, with 9 bases in the middle. The CDR3 is made up of 13 amino acids. Here the CDR3 reads CASSLIGNTEAFF. The CDR3 bases are TGTGCCAGCAGTCTAATCGGTAACACTGAAGCTTTCTTT.

This clonotype was recorded many times. This sequence joins TRBV14 and TRBJ2-1, with 13 positions matching TRBD2. Germline assignment: CDR1 SGHDN and CDR2 FVKESK. CDR3 size: 16 residues. V lost 5 bases to trimming and J lost 6 bases; unmatched junction nucleotides: 7. For the CDR3, the DNA is TGTGCCAGCAGCGTCCGCACTAGCGGGGGGGCCAATGAGCAGTTCTTC. Translated: CASSVRTSGGANEQFF.

As DNA, the CDR3 is TGTGCCAGCAGCCCTCAATACTCCGGGACTACAAACTACGAGCAGTACTTC. Translating it yields CASSPQYSGTTNYEQYF. The V call is TRBV7-9, the J call TRBJ2-7; 7 positions match TRBD2. Germline V CDR1 and CDR2: SEHNR, FQNEAQ (reference sequence). The CDR3 has 17 amino acids. V was clipped by 5 bases and J by 3 bases; unmatched bases: 16.

Only a few counts were recorded for this clonotype. The rearrangement links TRBV21-1 to TRBJ1-1. TRBV21-1 is designated a pseudogene. CDR3 length: 15 amino acids. The CDR3 sequence: CASSKEYCLNTEAFF. Here the CDR3 DNA reads TGTGCCAGCAGCAAAGAATACTGCTTGAACACTGAAGCTTTCTTT.

The chain links TRBV4-3 to TRBJ2-7, with 7 bases that match TRBD1. The germline V gene encodes CDR1 LGHNA and CDR2 YSLEER. The CDR3 totals 15 residues. The V gene end was trimmed by 1 base and the J gene end by 2 bases; junction bases not matched to a gene: 5. The CDR3 loop is CASSQVPGTAYEQYF. The CDR3 nucleotides read TGCGCCAGCAGCCAAGTACCCGGGACAGCCTACGAGCAGTACTTC.

In this sample, this clonotype turned up many times. This chain links TRBV7-4 with TRBJ1-1, with TRBD1 as a possible D gene (6 bases). V dropped 5 bases and J dropped 5 bases, with 18 bases sitting between them. This CDR3 has 15 amino acids. CDR1 and CDR2 from the germline V gene are SGHVT and SQSDAQ. The CDR3 region is CASSQQGPKRTEAFF. In DNA form, the CDR3 reads TGTGCCAGCAGCCAACAGGGTCCTAAGCGGACTGAAGCTTTCTTT.

This clonotype was counted ten times or more. The CDR3: CASSLWDRGYEQYF. In DNA form, the CDR3 reads TGTGCCAGCAGCTTGTGGGACAGGGGTTACGAGCAGTACTTC. The chain joins TRBV5-6 to TRBJ2-7, with TRBD1 matching over 10 bases. J lost 4 bases, V lost 1 base, and 2 bases had no gene match. This CDR3 comprises 14 residues. CDR1 is SGHDT, CDR2 YYEEEE, per germline.